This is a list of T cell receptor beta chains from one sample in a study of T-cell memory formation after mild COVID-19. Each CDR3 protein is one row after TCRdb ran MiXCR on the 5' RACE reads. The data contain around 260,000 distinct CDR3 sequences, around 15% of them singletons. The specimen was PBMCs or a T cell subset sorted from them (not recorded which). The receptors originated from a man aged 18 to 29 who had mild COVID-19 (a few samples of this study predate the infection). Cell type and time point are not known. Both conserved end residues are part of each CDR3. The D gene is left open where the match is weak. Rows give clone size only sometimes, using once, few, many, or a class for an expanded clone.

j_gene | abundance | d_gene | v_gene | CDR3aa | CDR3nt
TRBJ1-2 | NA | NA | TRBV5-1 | CASSTRGNYGYTF | TGCGCCAGCAGCACCCGGGGGAACTATGGCTACACCTTC
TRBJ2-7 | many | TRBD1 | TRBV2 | CAALVGDRVDEQYF | TGTGCCGCCCTGGTGGGGGACAGGGTAGACGAGCAGTACTTC
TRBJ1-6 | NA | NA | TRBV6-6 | CASSYFAGSSYNSPLHF | TGTGCCAGCAGTTACTTCGCGGGAAGCTCCTATAATTCACCCCTCCACTTT
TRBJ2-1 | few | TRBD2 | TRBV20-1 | CSARGLAGITPNEQFF | TGCAGTGCTAGAGGACTAGCGGGTATTACCCCCAATGAGCAGTTCTTC
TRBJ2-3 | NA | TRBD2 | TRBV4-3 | CASSARGEDTQYF | TGCGCCAGCAGCGCCCGGGGGGAAGATACGCAGTATTTT
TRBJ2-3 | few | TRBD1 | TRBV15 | CATSRAGQGALDTQYF | TGTGCCACCAGCAGGGCCGGACAGGGGGCCTTGGATACGCAGTATTTT
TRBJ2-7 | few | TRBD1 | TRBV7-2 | CASSHPGTGDEQYF | TGTGCCAGCAGCCACCCCGGGACAGGGGACGAGCAGTACTTC
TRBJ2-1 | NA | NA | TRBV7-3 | CASSPYGTAYNEQFF | TGTGCCAGCAGCCCCTACGGGACCGCTTACAATGAGCAGTTCTTC
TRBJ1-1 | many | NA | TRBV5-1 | CASSLGGPGGMNTEAFF | TGCGCCAGCAGCTTGGGGGGTCCCGGGGGCATGAACACTGAAGCTTTCTTT
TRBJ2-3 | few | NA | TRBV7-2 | CASSSRGRDTQYF | TGTGCCAGCAGTAGCAGGGGCCGGGATACGCAGTATTTT